This T cell receptor (beta chain) was retrieved from a study of blood T cell repertoires in COVID-19. As for the study in general: Acute and convalescent COVID-19 specimens originated in the United States, Italy and Spain. PBMCs, B-cell-depleted T cells, or T cells were the source of the cDNA or gDNA that made up the material.

V lost 3 bases to trimming and J lost 3 bases, with 6 bases between them. This CDR3 has 12 residues. The authors' processing: Reference gene primer amplification yielded estimated nucleated cell counts. This table comes from immunoSEQ multiplex PCR, and its TCRdb copy is limited to in-frame clones, with some not included. D and trimming were read from the DNA, whereas the V and J calls and clone size are those reported in that table. The sample lists fewer than 200,000 clones, 80% to 90% seen once, with 1.5% to 2% in the top ten. This receptor was obtained from a man younger than 35 who had recovered from COVID-19. The V and J genes are TRBV23-1 and TRBJ2-7; D gene unclear. TRBV23-1 is an ORF, with its function uncertain. Material: peripheral blood. The CDR3 DNA follows: TGCGCCAGCAGTCAGGGCAACTACGAGCAGTACTTC. It yields the protein CASSQGNYEQYF.